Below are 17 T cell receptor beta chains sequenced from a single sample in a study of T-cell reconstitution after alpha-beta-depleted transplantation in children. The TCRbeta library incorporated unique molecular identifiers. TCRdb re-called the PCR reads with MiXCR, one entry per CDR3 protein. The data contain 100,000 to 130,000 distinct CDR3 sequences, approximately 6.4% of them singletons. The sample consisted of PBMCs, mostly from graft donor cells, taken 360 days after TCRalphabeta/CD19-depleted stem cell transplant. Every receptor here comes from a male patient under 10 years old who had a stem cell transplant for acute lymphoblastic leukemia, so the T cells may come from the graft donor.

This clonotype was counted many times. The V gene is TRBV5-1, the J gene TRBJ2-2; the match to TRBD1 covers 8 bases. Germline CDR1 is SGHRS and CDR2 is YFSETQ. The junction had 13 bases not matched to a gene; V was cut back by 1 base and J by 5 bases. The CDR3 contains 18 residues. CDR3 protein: CASSLPRWDRSWTGELFF. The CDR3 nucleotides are TGCGCCAGCAGCTTGCCCCGTTGGGACAGGTCGTGGACCGGGGAGCTGTTTTTT.

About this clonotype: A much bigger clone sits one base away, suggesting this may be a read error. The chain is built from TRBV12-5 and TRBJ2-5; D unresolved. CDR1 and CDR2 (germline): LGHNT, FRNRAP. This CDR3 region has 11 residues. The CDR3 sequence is CSSGPIETQYF. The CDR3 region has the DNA TGTTCTAGTGGCCCCATAGAGACCCAGTACTTC.

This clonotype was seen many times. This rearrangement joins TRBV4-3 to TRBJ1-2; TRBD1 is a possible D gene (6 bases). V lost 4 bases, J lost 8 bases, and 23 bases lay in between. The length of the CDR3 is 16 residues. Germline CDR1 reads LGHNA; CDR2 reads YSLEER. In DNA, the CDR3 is TGCGCCAGCAGCCGCGTTCTAGAGGGGGGCTTAAAGGGCTACACCTTC. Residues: CASSRVLEGGLKGYTF.

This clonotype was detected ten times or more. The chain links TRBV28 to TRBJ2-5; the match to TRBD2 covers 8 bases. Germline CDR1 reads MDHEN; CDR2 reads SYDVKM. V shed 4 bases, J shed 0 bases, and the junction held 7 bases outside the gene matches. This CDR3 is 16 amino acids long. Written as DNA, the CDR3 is TGTGCCAGCAGTTCCCCGCCCGGGGGGGACCAAGAGACCCAGTACTTC. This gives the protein CASSSPPGGDQETQYF.

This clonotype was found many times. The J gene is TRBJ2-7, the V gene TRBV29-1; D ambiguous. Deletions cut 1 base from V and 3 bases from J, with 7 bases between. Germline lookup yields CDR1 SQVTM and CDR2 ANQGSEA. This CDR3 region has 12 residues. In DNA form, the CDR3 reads TGCAGCGTTGAAGGGCCAGGCTACGAGCAGTACTTC. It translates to CSVEGPGYEQYF.

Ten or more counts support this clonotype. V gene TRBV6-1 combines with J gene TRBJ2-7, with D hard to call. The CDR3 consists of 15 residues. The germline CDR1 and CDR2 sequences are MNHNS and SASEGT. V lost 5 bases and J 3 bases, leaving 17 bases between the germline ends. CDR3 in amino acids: CASSPTVPSLYEQYF. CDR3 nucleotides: TGTGCCAGCAGTCCGACCGTCCCATCCCTCTACGAGCAGTACTTC.

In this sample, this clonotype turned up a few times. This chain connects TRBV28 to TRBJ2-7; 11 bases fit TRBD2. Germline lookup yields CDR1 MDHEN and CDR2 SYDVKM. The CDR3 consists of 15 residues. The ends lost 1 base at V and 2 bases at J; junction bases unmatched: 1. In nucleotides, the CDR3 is TGTGCCAGCAGTTTATTAGCGGGAGGGCCCTACGAGCAGTACTTC. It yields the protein CASSLLAGGPYEQYF.

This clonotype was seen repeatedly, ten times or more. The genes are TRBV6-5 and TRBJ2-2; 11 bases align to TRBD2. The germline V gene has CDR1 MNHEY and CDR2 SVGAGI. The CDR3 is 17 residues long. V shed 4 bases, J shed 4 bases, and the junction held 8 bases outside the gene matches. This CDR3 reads CASSSSSGRAFTGELFF. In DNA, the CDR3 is TGTGCCAGCAGTTCGAGTAGCGGGAGGGCCTTCACCGGGGAGCTGTTTTTT.

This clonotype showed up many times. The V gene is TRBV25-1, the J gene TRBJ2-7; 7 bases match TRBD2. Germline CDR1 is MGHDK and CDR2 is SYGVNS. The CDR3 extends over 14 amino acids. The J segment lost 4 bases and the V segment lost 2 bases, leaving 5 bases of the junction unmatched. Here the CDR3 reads CASSEEGGPYEQYF. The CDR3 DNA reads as TGTGCCAGCAGTGAAGAGGGAGGGCCATACGAGCAGTACTTC.

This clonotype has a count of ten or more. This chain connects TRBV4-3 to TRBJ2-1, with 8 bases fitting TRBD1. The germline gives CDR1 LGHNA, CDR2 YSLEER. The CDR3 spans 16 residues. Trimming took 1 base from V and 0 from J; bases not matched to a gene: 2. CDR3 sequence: CASSQGGTGSYNEQFF. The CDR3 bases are TGCGCCAGCAGCCAAGGCGGGACAGGCTCCTACAATGAGCAGTTCTTC.

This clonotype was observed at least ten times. The CDR3 reads CASSQGRSPLHF. The CDR3 DNA reads as TGCGCCAGCAGCCAAGGCAGATCACCCCTCCACTTT. The rearrangement uses TRBV4-3 and TRBJ1-6; no clear D gene. Trimming removed 1 base at V and 10 bases at J, with 5 bases between. The CDR3 sequence is 12 residues long. The germline V gene encodes CDR1 LGHNA and CDR2 YSLEER.

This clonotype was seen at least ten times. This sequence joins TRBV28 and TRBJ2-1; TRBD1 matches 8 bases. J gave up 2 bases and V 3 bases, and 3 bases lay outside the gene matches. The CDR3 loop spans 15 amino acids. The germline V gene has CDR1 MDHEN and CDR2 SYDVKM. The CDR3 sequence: CASSFGQGPYNEQFF. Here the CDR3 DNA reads TGTGCCAGCAGTTTCGGACAGGGACCCTACAATGAGCAGTTCTTC.

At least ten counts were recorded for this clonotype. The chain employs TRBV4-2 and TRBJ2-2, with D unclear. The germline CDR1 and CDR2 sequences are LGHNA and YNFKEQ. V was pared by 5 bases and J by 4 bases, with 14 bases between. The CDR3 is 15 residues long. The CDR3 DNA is TGTGCCAGCAGCTTCACTGACTTGACCACCGGGGAGCTGTTTTTT. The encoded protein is CASSFTDLTTGELFF.

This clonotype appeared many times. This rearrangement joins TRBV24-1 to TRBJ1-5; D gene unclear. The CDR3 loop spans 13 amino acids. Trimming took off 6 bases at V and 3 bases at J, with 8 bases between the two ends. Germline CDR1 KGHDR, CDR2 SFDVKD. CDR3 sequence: CATSPAPNQPQHF. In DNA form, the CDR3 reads TGTGCCACCAGTCCGGCCCCCAATCAGCCCCAGCATTTT.

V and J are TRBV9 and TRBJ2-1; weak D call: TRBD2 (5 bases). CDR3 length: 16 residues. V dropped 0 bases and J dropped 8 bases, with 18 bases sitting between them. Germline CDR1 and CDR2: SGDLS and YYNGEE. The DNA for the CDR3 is TGTGCCAGCAGCGTAGGGTCCGGCTACCGGAGGCATGAGCAGTTCTTC. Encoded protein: CASSVGSGYRRHEQFF.

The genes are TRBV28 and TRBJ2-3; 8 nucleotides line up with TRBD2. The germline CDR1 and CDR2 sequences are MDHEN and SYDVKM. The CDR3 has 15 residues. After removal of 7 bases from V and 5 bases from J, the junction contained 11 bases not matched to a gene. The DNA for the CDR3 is TGTGCCAGCACCCTGACTAGCGCTCGCCGAGATACGCAGTATTTT. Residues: CASTLTSARRDTQYF.

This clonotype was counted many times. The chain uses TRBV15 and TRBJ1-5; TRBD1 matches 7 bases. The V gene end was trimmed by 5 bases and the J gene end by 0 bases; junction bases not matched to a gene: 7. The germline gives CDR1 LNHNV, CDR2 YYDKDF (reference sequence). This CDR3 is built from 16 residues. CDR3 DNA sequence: TGTGCCACCAGCGGCGACAGGGAGCCTAGCAATCAGCCCCAGCATTTT. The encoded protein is CATSGDREPSNQPQHF.